This TCR beta chain was sequenced in a study of lymphopenia after photon versus proton radiotherapy. Clones were sequenced by immunoSEQ multiplex PCR, and TCRdb holds only the in-frame ones, with some missing. Among 65,000 to 85,000 clones, approximately 90% were seen once, and the ten largest hold approximately 2.1%. Study-wide findings and caveats: A bigger post-nadir fall in TCR diversity correlated inversely with survival time in deceased patients. Relative stability marked proton patients; photon patients lost diversity and naive cells. After lymphocyte nadir, photon-treated repertoires showed oligoclonal expansion, especially CD8+ Temra.

A note on this clone: The target antigen is unknown.

The source of this sequence is a woman between 40 and 55 years old with cholangiocarcinoma. The sequencing here drew on peripheral blood, taken from a patient treated with photon-based radiotherapy.

The CDR3 region is CAWSPGGEAFF. The CDR3 DNA reads as TGTGCCTGGAGTCCAGGGGGCGAAGCTTTCTTT. V gene TRBV30 combines with J gene TRBJ1-1, with TRBD1 matching over 8 bases. This CDR3 comprises 11 residues. V was clipped by 2 bases and J by 8 bases; unmatched bases: 1. Germline V CDR1 and CDR2: GTSNPN, SVGIG (reference sequence).